This TCR beta chain is drawn from a study of tumor and adjacent non-tumor tissue in lung cancer. The CDR3 extends over 14 amino acids. Per the germline V gene, CDR1 is MGHRA and CDR2 is YSYEKL. As concerns this clonotype: Sequence at one end of the junction differs from germline and may be a read error.

Three rounds of nested PCR, following a modified ARM-PCR protocol, produced the TCRbeta library. TCRdb reanalysed the multiplex PCR reads using MiXCR and keeps one entry per CDR3 protein. This table holds 48,000 or so distinct CDR3 sequences, around 59% found once. This sample's RNA came from whole unsorted tissue. More than 3 cm separated this lung sample from the edge of the tumor. Donors were chemotherapy-naive, newly diagnosed lung cancer surgical patients in China, August–late 2014. The chain recombines TRBV4-1 with TRBJ1-1; 7 bases agree with TRBD1. This sequence was found in a woman between 70 and 85 years old with non-small cell lung cancer. Sequencing input: distant non-tumor lung tissue. DNA for the CDR3: TGCACCAGCAGCCAAGGGTCGGGGCGACAGGGAGCTTTCTTT. Translated, it gives CTSSQGSGRQGAFF.